This is a list of T cell receptor beta chains from one sample in a study of T-cell reconstitution after alpha-beta-depleted transplantation in children. TCRdb independently ran MiXCR on the PCR reads; one entry per CDR3 protein. This sample has 200,000 or so distinct CDR3 sequences; roughly 6.3% occur once, and the top ten carry under 5%. This specimen consisted of PBMCs, obtained before TCRalphabeta/CD19-depleted stem cell transplant. The receptors shown here come from a girl under three years old with combined immunodeficiency, due to receive a stem cell transplant. Both conserved end residues are part of each CDR3. D genes are given only for firm matches. For some rows the clone size is stated as once, few or many, or as a class when expanded; others skip it.

d_call,clone_size,j_call,v_call,cdr3_nt,cdr3_aa
-,-,TRBJ2-1,TRBV5-6,TGTGCCAGCAGCTCAGGGCCCCTCTCCTACAATGAGCAGTTCTTC,CASSSGPLSYNEQFF
-,many,TRBJ2-7,TRBV5-8,TGTGCCAGCAGCTTGGGTCTGGACCTATCCTCCTACGAGCAGTACTTC,CASSLGLDLSSYEQYF
-,many,TRBJ2-1,TRBV12-3/TRBV12-4,TGTGCCAGCATCACAGGCCTCAGCAATGAGCAGTTCTTC,CASITGLSNEQFF
-,-,TRBJ2-7,TRBV18,TGTGCCAGCTCACCAAAGCAGGGATTCAGCGAGCAGTACTTC,CASSPKQGFSEQYF
TRBD1,few,TRBJ2-7,TRBV12-3/TRBV12-4,TGTGCCAGCAGTCGGGGAGCCGGGACAGCCGAGCAGTACTTC,CASSRGAGTAEQYF
TRBD1,many,TRBJ2-1,TRBV27,TGTGCCAGCAGTATAACAGGGGGTTTAAATGAGCAGTTCTTC,CASSITGGLNEQFF
-,many,TRBJ2-3,TRBV7-8,TGTGCCAGCAGCCGGGGGCCAGGTACGCAGTATTTT,CASSRGPGTQYF
-,many,TRBJ2-3,TRBV4-3,TGCGCCAGCAGCCAACGTACCTTGGCTAGCACAGATACGCAGTATTTT,CASSQRTLASTDTQYF
TRBD1,-,TRBJ2-1,TRBV25-1,TGTGCCAGCCCTCCGACCCTGAGGGGGCGCCGGTACAATGAGCAGTTCTTC,CASPPTLRGRRYNEQFF
TRBD1,-,TRBJ1-5,TRBV27,TGTGCCAGCAGTTTCGGACAGGGGGCTCAGCCCCAGCATTTT,CASSFGQGAQPQHF
-,many,TRBJ2-1,TRBV28,TGTGCCAGCAGCCCTCGAGGCTCCTACAATGAGCAGTTCTTC,CASSPRGSYNEQFF
-,many,TRBJ2-1,TRBV29-1,TGCAGCGTTGAGGCTATTTTCAATGAGCAGTTCTTC,CSVEAIFNEQFF
-,many,TRBJ2-7,TRBV20-1,TGCAGTGCTAGAGCACTCATACCAGAGGTGTACGAGCAGTACTTC,CSARALIPEVYEQYF
-,-,TRBJ1-2,TRBV4-1,TGCGCCAGCAGCCAAGAGGCCTGGACGGTCCCCTATGGCTACACCTTC,CASSQEAWTVPYGYTF
-,many,TRBJ1-6,TRBV5-1,TGCGCCAGCAGCTTGGAGGCTCAGCCTAATTCACCCCTCCACTTT,CASSLEAQPNSPLHF
-,many,TRBJ2-7,TRBV29-1,TGCAGCGTTGCCCGCCGTGCCTACGAGCAGTACTTC,CSVARRAYEQYF